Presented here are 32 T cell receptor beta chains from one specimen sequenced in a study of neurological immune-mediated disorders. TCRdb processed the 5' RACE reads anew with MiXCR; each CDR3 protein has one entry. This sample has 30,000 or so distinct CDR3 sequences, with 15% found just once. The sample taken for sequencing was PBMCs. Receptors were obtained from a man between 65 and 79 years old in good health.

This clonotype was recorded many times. The CDR3 sequence: CASSLSTSGAGEQFF. The CDR3 coding sequence is TGTGCCAGCAGCTTAAGCACTAGCGGGGCCGGGGAGCAGTTCTTC. The V gene is TRBV7-9, the J gene TRBJ2-1; TRBD2 aligns across 10 bases. With 2 bases clipped from V and 10 bases from J, the junction kept 8 bases outside the gene matches. Per the germline V gene, CDR1 is SEHNR and CDR2 is FQNEAQ (reference sequence). This CDR3 contains 15 residues.

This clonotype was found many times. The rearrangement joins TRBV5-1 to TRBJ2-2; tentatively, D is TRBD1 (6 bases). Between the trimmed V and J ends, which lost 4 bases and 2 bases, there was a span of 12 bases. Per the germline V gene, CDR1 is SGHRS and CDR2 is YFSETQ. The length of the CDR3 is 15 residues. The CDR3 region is CASSHQGSNTGELFF. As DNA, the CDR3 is TGCGCCAGCAGCCACCAGGGGTCAAACACCGGGGAGCTGTTTTTT.

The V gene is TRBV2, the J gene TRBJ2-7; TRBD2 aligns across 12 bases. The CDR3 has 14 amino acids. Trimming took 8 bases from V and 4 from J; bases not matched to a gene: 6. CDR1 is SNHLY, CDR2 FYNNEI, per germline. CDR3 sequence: CASLATSGRYEQYF. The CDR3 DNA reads TGTGCCAGCTTAGCAACTAGCGGGAGGTACGAGCAGTACTTC.

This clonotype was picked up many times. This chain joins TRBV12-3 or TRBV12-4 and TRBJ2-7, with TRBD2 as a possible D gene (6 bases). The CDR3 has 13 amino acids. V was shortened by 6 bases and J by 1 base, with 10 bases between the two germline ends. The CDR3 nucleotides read TGTGCCAGCAGCACGGGACTTTCCTACGAGCAGTACTTC. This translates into CASSTGLSYEQYF.

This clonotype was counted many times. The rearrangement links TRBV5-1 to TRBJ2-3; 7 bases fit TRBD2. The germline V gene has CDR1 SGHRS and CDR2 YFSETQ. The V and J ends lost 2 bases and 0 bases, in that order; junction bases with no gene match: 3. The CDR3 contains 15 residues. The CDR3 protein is CASSFQGGSTDTQYF. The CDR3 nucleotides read TGCGCCAGCAGCTTTCAGGGAGGGAGCACAGATACGCAGTATTTT.

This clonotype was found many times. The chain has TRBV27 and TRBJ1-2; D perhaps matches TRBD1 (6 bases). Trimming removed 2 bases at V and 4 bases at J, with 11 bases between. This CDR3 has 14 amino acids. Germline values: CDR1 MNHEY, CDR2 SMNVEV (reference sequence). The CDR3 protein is CASSLTGKAYGYTF. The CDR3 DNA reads TGTGCCAGCAGTTTAACAGGGAAGGCCTATGGCTACACCTTC.

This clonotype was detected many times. The CDR3 DNA is TGTGCCAGCAGTGCGGACAGGGCTCTCGAGCAGTACTTC. Its protein is CASSADRALEQYF. The rearrangement uses TRBV6-5 and TRBJ2-7; 8 nucleotides line up with TRBD1. CDR1 is MNHEY, CDR2 SVGAGI, per germline. V was pared by 5 bases and J by 6 bases, with 6 bases of the junction left unmatched. This CDR3 spans 13 amino acids.

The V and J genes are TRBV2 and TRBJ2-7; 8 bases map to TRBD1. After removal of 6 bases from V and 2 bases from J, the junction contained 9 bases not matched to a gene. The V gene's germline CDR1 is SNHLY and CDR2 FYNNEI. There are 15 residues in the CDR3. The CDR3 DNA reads TGTGCCAGCAGGCTAGAAGGGACAGGCGCCTACGAGCAGTACTTC. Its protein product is CASRLEGTGAYEQYF.

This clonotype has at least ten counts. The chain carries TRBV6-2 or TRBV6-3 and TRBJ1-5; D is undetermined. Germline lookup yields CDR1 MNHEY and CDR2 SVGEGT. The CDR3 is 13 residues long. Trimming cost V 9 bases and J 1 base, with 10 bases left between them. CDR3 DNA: TGTGCCAGTAAGAGGCTGAGCAATCAGCCCCAGCATTTT. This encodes CASKRLSNQPQHF.

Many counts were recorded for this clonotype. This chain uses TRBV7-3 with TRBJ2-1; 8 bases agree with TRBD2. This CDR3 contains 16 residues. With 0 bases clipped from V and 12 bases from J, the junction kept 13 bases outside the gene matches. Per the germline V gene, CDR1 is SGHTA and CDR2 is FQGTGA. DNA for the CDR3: TGTGCCAGCAGCTTAACAGCCCGGGAGGGCCGCGGGGTGCAGTTCTTC. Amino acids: CASSLTAREGRGVQFF. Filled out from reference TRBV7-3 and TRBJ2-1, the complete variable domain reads GAGVSQTPSNKVTEKGKYVELRCDPISGHTALYWYRQSLGQGPEFLIYFQGTGAADDSGLPNDRFFAVRPEGSVSTLKIQRTERGDSAVYLCASSLTAREGRGVQFFGPGTRLTVL.

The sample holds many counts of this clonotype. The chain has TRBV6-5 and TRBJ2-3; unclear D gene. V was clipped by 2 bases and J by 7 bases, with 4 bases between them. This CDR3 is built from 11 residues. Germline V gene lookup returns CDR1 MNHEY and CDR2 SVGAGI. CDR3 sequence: CASSYSHTQYF. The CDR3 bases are TGTGCCAGCAGTTACAGTCATACGCAGTATTTT.

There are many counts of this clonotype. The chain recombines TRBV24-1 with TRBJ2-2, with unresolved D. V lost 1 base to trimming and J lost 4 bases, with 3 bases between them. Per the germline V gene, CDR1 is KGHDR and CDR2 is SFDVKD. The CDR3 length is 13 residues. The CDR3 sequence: CATSDFVTGELFF. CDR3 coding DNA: TGTGCCACCAGTGATTTCGTCACCGGGGAGCTGTTTTTT.

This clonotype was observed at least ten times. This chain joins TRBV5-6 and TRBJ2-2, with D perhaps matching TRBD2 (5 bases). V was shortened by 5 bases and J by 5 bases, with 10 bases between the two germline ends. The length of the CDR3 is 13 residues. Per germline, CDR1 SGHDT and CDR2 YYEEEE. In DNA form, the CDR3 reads TGTGCCAGCAGGGGAAGGAGGACCGGGGAGCTGTTTTTT. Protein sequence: CASRGRRTGELFF. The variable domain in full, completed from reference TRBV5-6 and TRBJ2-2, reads DAGVTQSPTHLIKTRGQQVTLRCSPKSGHDTVSWYQQALGQGPQFIFQYYEEEERQRGNFPDRFSGHQFPNYSSELNVNALLLGDSALYLCASRGRRTGELFFGEGSRLTVL.

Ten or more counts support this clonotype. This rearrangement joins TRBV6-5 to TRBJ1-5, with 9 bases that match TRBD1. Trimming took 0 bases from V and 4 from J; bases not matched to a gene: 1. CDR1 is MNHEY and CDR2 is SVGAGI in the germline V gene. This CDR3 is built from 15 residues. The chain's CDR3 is CASSYSGTGNQPQHF. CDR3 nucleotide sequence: TGTGCCAGCAGTTACTCGGGGACAGGGAATCAGCCCCAGCATTTT.

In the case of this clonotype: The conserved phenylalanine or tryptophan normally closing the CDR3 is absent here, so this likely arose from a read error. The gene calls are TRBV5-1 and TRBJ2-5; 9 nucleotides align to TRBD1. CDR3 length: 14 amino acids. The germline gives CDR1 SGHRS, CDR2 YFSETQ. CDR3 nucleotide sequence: TGTGCCAGCAGCCCGACAGGGGGGGAAGAGACCCAGTACTCC. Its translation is CASSPTGGEETQYS.

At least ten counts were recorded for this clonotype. The CDR3 is CASSYSGWRNTEAFF. DNA of the CDR3: TGTGCCAGCAGTTACTCGGGCTGGAGGAACACTGAAGCTTTCTTT. V usage is TRBV6-5 and J usage is TRBJ1-1, with D uncertain. Between the trimmed V and J ends, which lost 0 bases and 1 base, there was a span of 9 bases. The germline V gene has CDR1 MNHEY and CDR2 SVGAGI. CDR3 length: 15 residues.

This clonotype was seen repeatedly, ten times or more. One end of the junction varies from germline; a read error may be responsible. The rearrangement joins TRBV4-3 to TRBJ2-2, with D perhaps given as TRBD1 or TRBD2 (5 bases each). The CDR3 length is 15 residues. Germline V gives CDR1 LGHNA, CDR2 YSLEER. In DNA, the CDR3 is TGCGCCAGCACCCAAGGGACCCCTGGGACCGGGGAGCTGTTTTTT. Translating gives CASTQGTPGTGELFF.

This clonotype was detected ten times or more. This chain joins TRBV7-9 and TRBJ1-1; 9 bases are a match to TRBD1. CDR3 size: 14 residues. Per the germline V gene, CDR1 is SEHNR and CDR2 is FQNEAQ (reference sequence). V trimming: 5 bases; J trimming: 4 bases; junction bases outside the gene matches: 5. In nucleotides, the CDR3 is TGTGCCAGCAGCCCTTTACAGGGGGCCACTGAAGCTTTCTTT. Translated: CASSPLQGATEAFF.

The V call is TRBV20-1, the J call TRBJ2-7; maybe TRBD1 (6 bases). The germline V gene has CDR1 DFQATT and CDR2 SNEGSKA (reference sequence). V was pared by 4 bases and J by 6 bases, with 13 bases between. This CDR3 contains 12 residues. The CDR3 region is CSANREESEQYF. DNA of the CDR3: TGCAGTGCTAACAGGGAAGAAAGCGAGCAGTACTTC.

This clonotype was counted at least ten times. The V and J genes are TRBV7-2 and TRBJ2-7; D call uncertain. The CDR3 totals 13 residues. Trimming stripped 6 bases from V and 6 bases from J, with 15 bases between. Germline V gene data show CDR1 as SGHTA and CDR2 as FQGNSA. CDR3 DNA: TGTGCCAGCAGAGAAGTTACGACCTCCGAGCAGTACTTC. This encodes CASREVTTSEQYF.

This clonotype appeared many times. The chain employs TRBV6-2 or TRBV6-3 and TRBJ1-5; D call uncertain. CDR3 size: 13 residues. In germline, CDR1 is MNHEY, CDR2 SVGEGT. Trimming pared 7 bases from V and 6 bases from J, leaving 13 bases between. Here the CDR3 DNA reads TGTGCCAGCACCGCGACACTTGGTCAGCCCCAGCATTTT. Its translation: CASTATLGQPQHF.

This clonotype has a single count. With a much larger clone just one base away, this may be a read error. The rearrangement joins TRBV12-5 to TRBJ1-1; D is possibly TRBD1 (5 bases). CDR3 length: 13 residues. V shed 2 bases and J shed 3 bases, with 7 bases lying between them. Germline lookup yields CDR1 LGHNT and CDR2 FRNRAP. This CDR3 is CASGLWGDTEAFF. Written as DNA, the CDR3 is TGTGCTAGTGGTTTGTGGGGGGACACTGAAGCTTTCTTT.

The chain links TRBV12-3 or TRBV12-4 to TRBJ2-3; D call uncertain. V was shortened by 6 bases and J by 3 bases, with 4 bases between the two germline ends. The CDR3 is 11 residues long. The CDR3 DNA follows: TGTGCCAGCAGGGGGACAGATACGCAGTATTTT. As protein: CASRGTDTQYF.

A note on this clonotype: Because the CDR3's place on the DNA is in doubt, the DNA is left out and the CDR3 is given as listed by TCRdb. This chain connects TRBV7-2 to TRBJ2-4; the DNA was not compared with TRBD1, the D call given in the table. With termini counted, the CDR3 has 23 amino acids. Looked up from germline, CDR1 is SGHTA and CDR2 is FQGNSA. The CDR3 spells CASSFYICSARAKGLLAKNIQYF.

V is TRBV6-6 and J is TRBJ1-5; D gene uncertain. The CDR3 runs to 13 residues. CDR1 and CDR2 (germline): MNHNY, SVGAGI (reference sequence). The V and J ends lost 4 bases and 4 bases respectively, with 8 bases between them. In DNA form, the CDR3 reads TGTGCCAGCAGTTTAACCCCTAATCAGCCCCAGCATTTT. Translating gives CASSLTPNQPQHF.

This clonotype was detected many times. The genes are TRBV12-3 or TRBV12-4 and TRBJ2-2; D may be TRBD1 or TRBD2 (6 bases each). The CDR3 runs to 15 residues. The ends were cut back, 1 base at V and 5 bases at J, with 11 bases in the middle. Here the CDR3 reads CASSLGGAGTGELFF. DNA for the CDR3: TGTGCCAGCAGTTTAGGGGGGGCCGGGACCGGGGAGCTGTTTTTT.

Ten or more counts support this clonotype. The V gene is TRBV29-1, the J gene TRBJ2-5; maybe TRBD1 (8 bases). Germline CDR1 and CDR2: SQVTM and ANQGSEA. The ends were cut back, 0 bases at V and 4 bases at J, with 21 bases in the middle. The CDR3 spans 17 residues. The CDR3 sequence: CSVEDLGLQGGLETQYF. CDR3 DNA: TGCAGCGTTGAAGATCTCGGTTTACAGGGGGGGTTAGAGACCCAGTACTTC.

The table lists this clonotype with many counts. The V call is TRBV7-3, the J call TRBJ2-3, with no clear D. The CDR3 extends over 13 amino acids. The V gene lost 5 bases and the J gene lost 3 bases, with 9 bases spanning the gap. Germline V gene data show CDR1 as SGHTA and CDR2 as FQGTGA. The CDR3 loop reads CASSPSRTDTQYF. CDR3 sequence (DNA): TGTGCCAGCAGCCCATCTAGAACAGATACGCAGTATTTT.

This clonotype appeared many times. The CDR3 region is CASSQDRGRQQFF. Written as DNA, the CDR3 is TGTGCCAGCAGCCAGGACAGGGGGCGGCAACAGTTCTTC. The rearrangement joins TRBV7-2 to TRBJ2-1; 11 bases map to TRBD1. V shed 5 bases and J 13 bases; nucleotides not matched to a gene: 7. Germline CDR1 reads SGHTA; CDR2 reads FQGNSA. The CDR3 has 13 residues.

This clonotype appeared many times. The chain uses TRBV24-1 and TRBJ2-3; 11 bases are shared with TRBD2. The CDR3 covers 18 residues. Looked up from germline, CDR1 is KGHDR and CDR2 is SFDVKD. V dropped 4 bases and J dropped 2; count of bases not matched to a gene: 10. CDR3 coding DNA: TGTGCCACCAGTGACCCTCAGACTAGCGGGGCCTTCACAGATACGCAGTATTTT. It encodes CATSDPQTSGAFTDTQYF.

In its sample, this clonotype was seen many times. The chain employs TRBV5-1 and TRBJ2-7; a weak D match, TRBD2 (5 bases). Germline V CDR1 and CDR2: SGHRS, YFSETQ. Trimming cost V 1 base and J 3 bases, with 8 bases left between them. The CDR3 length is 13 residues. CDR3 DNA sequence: TGCGCCAGCAGCTTGAACCGGGACTACGAGCAGTACTTC. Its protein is CASSLNRDYEQYF.

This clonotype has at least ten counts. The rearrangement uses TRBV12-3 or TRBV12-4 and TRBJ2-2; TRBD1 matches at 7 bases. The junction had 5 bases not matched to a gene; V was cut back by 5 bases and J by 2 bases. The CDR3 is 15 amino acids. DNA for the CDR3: TGTGCCAGCAGTCCCAACAGGGGAAACACCGGGGAGCTGTTTTTT. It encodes CASSPNRGNTGELFF.